This TCR beta chain was found in a study of CXCR3-negative and CXCR3-positive naive CD8 T cells. Study-wide context: Across all libraries, TRB reads numbered around 150 million, with about 1.5 +/- 0.3 million in each library.

General study findings and limits: Memory cells showed distinct TRBV-TRBJ patterns, while the two naive subsets matched.

Germline CDR1 SGHVS, CDR2 FNYEAQ. The CDR3 consists of 17 residues. 5' RACE with UMI labels generated the TRB cDNA libraries. For each CDR3 protein, TCRdb gives one entry from its re-call of the 5' RACE reads, without DNA. The sample has roughly 50,000 distinct CDR3 sequences, and its top ten clones hold roughly 19%. Notes on this clonotype: Its target is not known.

The clonotype originates from a human donor in good health. Some clones in this sample may be carry-over from other donors' samples. Sequences were obtained from memory CD8+ T cells from blood. The chain links TRBV7-6 to TRBJ2-3; TCRdb lists TRBD2, though no DNA is available to test this call. CDR3 residues: CASSLEDGTSGTDTQYF.